This T cell receptor (beta chain) was retrieved from a study of response to subunit inactivated influenza vaccine. V shed 3 bases, J shed 1 base, and the junction held 0 bases outside the gene matches. The germline V gene encodes CDR1 DFQATT and CDR2 SNEGSKA (reference sequence). This CDR3 region has 15 residues. TCRdb reprocessed the RT-PCR reads via MiXCR and lists one record per CDR3 protein. Of hundreds of thousands of distinct CDR3 sequences listed, around 10% were seen once; the top ten hold about 11%. This clonotype was found a few times. These data were likewise used in another study, on T cells expressing NK-cell markers. That paper adds: The authors made TCR beta cDNA libraries by 5'RACE template switching. This switching added a universal primer site and UMIs. Beta-chain profiling covered CD3+CD56+NKG2C+, CD3+CD56+NKG2C- and CD3+CD56-NKG2C+ sorted subsets. Seropositivity for HCMV was found in most of the eight sequenced donors, with one seronegative. Several experiments employed an anti-gamma-delta TCR antibody to confine sorting to alpha-beta TCR T cells. Six of the donors carried dominant NKG2C+ clonotypes that took up roughly 1.0-7.0% of their CD8+ T cells.

V and J are TRBV20-1 and TRBJ2-3; 14 positions agree with TRBD2. The specimen was PBMCs from blood, collected on the day of vaccination. The sequence was obtained from a man aged 50 or older who received an inactivated influenza vaccine. CDR3 nucleotides: TGCAGTGCTAGGGGACTAGCGGGAGGCACAGATACGCAGTATTTT. Translating it yields CSARGLAGGTDTQYF.